Below, 13 T cell receptor beta chains from the same sample are listed, as sequenced in a study of cytomegalovirus exposure and HLA in healthy donors. Amplification used 60 Vbeta primers and 13 Jbeta primers. Data came from immunoSEQ multiplex PCR; TCRdb stores just in-frame clones and leaves some out. With roughly 120,000 clones in the sample, the ten largest clones hold 3% to 4.5%. The material sequenced was PBMCs. Every receptor here comes from a man between 18 and 35 years old in good health and CMV-seronegative.

The rearrangement uses TRBV27 and TRBJ2-7; 7 bases align to TRBD2. The CDR3 extends over 15 amino acids. Germline V CDR1 and CDR2: MNHEY, SMNVEV (reference sequence). Unmatched junction bases numbered 10, after V lost 4 bases and J lost 4 bases. The CDR3 protein is CASSSGGRFLYEQYF. The DNA of the CDR3 is TGTGCCAGCAGTTCCGGGGGGAGGTTTCTGTACGAGCAGTACTTC.

The CDR3 nucleotides read TGTGCCTGGAGTGTTACCCCCCTTCGGGGGGGACTCACAGATACGCAGTATTTT. Amino acid sequence: CAWSVTPLRGGLTDTQYF. The V and J genes are TRBV30 and TRBJ2-3; TRBD2 aligns across 8 bases. Germline V gene data show CDR1 as GTSNPN and CDR2 as SVGIG (reference sequence). J lost 2 bases, V lost 0 bases, and 13 bases had no gene match. This CDR3 spans 18 amino acids.

This rearrangement joins TRBV27 to TRBJ2-7, with TRBD1 identical over 7 bases. The CDR3 totals 14 residues. The ends lost 7 bases at V and 1 base at J; junction bases unmatched: 7. The germline V gene encodes CDR1 MNHEY and CDR2 SMNVEV (reference sequence). This CDR3 is CASTTGVGSYEQYF. In nucleotides, the CDR3 is TGTGCCAGCACTACAGGGGTCGGGTCCTACGAGCAGTACTTC.

As to this clone: An end of the junction does not agree with germline; a read error may underlie this. The rearrangement joins TRBV10-1 to TRBJ2-7, with 9 bases aligning to TRBD1. Germline CDR1 reads WNHNN; CDR2 reads SYGVQD (reference sequence). The CDR3 sequence is 12 residues long. The CDR3 region is CASSVTGGERYF. The CDR3 nucleotides read TGCGCCAGCAGTGTAACAGGGGGCGAGCGGTACTTC.

The CDR3 protein is CASGSDRNTEAFF. CDR3 bases: TGTGCTAGTGGTTCGGACAGGAACACTGAAGCTTTCTTT. The chain has TRBV12-5 and TRBJ1-1; D perhaps matches TRBD1 (6 bases). Germline V gene lookup returns CDR1 LGHNT and CDR2 FRNRAP. The V and J ends lost 4 bases and 1 base respectively, with 7 bases between them. The CDR3 runs 13 residues.

J is TRBJ2-3 and V is TRBV6-8, with 7 bases matching TRBD1. The CDR3 consists of 19 residues. Germline values: CDR1 MNHGY, CDR2 SAAAGT. Trimming at V came to 0 bases and at J to 0 bases, leaving 12 bases not matched to a gene. CDR3 DNA: TGTGCCAGCAGTTACTCGAAAATAGGGGGCGGGCTTAGCACAGATACGCAGTATTTT. Protein product: CASSYSKIGGGLSTDTQYF.

This chain joins TRBV19 and TRBJ2-7; 7 bases are shared with TRBD1. V lost 6 bases, J lost 0 bases, and 8 bases stayed unmatched. From germline, CDR1 is LNHDA and CDR2 SQIVND (reference sequence). The CDR3 length is 15 residues. This CDR3 is CASRLAGDSSYEQYF. CDR3 nucleotide sequence: TGTGCCAGTAGGTTGGCCGGGGACAGCTCCTACGAGCAGTACTTC.

The J gene is TRBJ2-3, the V gene TRBV4-1; D ambiguous. The ends were cut back, 0 bases at V and 2 bases at J, with 12 bases in the middle. This CDR3 region has 16 residues. Germline V gene sequence: CDR1 MGHRA, CDR2 YSYEKL. CDR3 region: CASSQEIPPYTDTQYF. The CDR3 nucleotides are TGCGCCAGCAGCCAAGAAATCCCTCCTTACACAGATACGCAGTATTTT.

The rearrangement links TRBV27 to TRBJ2-1, with D unresolved. The CDR3 consists of 14 residues. The germline V gene encodes CDR1 MNHEY and CDR2 SMNVEV (reference sequence). V gave up 3 bases and J gave up 5 bases, with 11 bases separating them. DNA of the CDR3: TGTGCCAGCAGTTTTCTAATAGCCCACAATGAGCAGTTCTTC. It encodes CASSFLIAHNEQFF.

The chain recombines TRBV5-4 with TRBJ2-5, with 8 bases identical to TRBD1. With V trimmed by 0 bases and J by 4 bases, 2 bases remained unmatched. CDR3 length: 14 residues. Germline-derived CDR1 and CDR2 are SGHNT and YYREEE (reference sequence). The CDR3 loop reads CASSLGTGRETQYF. For the CDR3, the DNA is TGTGCCAGCAGCTTGGGGACAGGGCGAGAGACCCAGTACTTC.

The CDR3 sequence is CASWFMTGGWDGYTF. The CDR3 DNA reads TGTGCCAGTTGGTTTATGACAGGGGGCTGGGATGGCTACACCTTC. The rearrangement links TRBV6-1 to TRBJ1-2; 10 positions agree with TRBD1. Unmatched junction bases numbered 13, after V lost 9 bases and J lost 6 bases. The germline V gene encodes CDR1 MNHNS and CDR2 SASEGT. This CDR3 spans 15 amino acids.

This chain joins TRBV7-3 and TRBJ2-1; 8 bases match TRBD2. The V segment lost 3 bases and the J segment 9 bases; nucleotides outside the gene matches: 4. The CDR3 contains 13 residues. Germline V gene data show CDR1 as SGHTA and CDR2 as FQGTGA. The CDR3, as DNA: TGTGCCAGCAGCTTCTCGGGGGGGGGTGAGCAGTTCTTC. Residues: CASSFSGGGEQFF.

The chain couples TRBV7-2 to TRBJ2-3; 9 bases are a match to TRBD2. V lost 5 bases, J lost 6 bases, and 6 bases stayed unmatched. The CDR3 is 14 amino acids. From germline, CDR1 is SGHTA and CDR2 FQGNSA. CDR3 nucleotides: TGTGCCAGCAGCCTAATCAGCGGGAGGGATACGCAGTATTTT. This gives the protein CASSLISGRDTQYF.